Following are 26 T cell receptor beta chains from one sample sequenced in a study of T cell responses to AZD1222 COVID-19 vaccine. Measured with immunoSEQ multiplex PCR; TCRdb has only the in-frame clones, and not every one. The table has 100,000 or so clones, around nine tenths seen once. Sequenced here: peripheral blood, sampled on day 0 of AZD1222 vaccination. Receptors were obtained from an adult in good health.

This chain links TRBV5-1 with TRBJ1-6; D not certain. The CDR3 totals 15 residues. V gave up 0 bases and J gave up 9 bases, with 13 bases separating them. CDR1 and CDR2 (germline): SGHRS, YFSETQ. The CDR3 nucleotides read TGCGCCAGCAGCTTGGCGGCGGCATATGGTTCACCCCTCCACTTT. Translation gives CASSLAAAYGSPLHF.

The gene calls are TRBV2 and TRBJ1-1; 8 bases fit TRBD1. Trimming removed 7 bases from V and 4 bases from J; junction bases left unmatched: 8. Germline assignment: CDR1 SNHLY and CDR2 FYNNEI. This CDR3 comprises 14 residues. This CDR3 is CASIRTGSFTEAFF. The DNA of the CDR3 is TGTGCCAGCATTCGGACAGGGAGCTTCACTGAAGCTTTCTTT.

The chain has TRBV20-1 and TRBJ2-5, with D unclear. V was clipped by 4 bases and J by 7 bases, with 7 bases between them. Germline-derived CDR1 and CDR2 are DFQATT and SNEGSKA (reference sequence). The CDR3 sequence is 10 residues long. This CDR3 is CSATPGTQYF. Here the CDR3 DNA reads TGCAGTGCTACCCCCGGGACCCAGTACTTC.

The V and J genes are TRBV5-1 and TRBJ2-7; TRBD1 aligns across 8 bases. The CDR3 sequence is 14 residues long. Germline lookup yields CDR1 SGHRS and CDR2 YFSETQ. V shed 4 bases, J shed 6 bases, and the junction held 9 bases outside the gene matches. This CDR3 is CASSRTGQGSEQYF. The CDR3, as DNA: TGCGCCAGCAGCAGGACCGGACAGGGTAGCGAGCAGTACTTC. Full variable domain (remainder filled in from reference TRBV5-1 and TRBJ2-7): KAGVTQTPRYLIKTRGQQVTLSCSPISGHRSVSWYQQTPGQGLQFLFEYFSETQRNKGNFPGRFSGRQFSNSRSEMNVSTLELGDSALYLCASSRTGQGSEQYFGPGTRLTVT.

The genes are TRBV2 and TRBJ1-2; tentative D call: TRBD1 (6 bases). In germline, CDR1 is SNHLY, CDR2 FYNNEI. The CDR3 contains 14 residues. The V and J ends lost 5 bases and 5 bases respectively, with 15 bases between them. CDR3 in DNA: TGTGCCAGCAGTAGAGACAGGCTCCGGTATGGCTACACCTTC. Amino acids: CASSRDRLRYGYTF.

This clone was detected only a few times. This chain uses TRBV12-5 with TRBJ2-5; 9 bases map to TRBD2. The germline V gene encodes CDR1 LGHNT and CDR2 FRNRAP. The CDR3 runs 15 residues. V lost 8 bases to trimming and J lost 4 bases; unmatched junction nucleotides: 11. The CDR3 DNA reads TGTGCTAGTTCCTTCACCGCGGGGGGGTTAGAGACCCAGTACTTC. Translation: CASSFTAGGLETQYF.

In this sample, this clone turned up a few times. This rearrangement joins TRBV6-5 to TRBJ2-2, with D perhaps matching TRBD2 (5 bases). This CDR3 spans 16 amino acids. CDR1 and CDR2 from the germline V gene are MNHEY and SVGAGI. Trimming removed 0 bases from V and 4 bases from J, with 12 bases in between. The CDR3 region is CASSYSRRKSTGELFF. The DNA of the CDR3 is TGTGCCAGCAGTTACTCGCGGAGGAAAAGCACCGGGGAGCTGTTTTTT.

The chain is built from TRBV7-2 and TRBJ1-5; no clear D. Trimming took off 0 bases at V and 8 bases at J, with 8 bases between the two ends. Per germline, CDR1 SGHTA and CDR2 FQGNSA. The CDR3 runs 13 residues. The CDR3 nucleotides are TGTGCCAGCAGCTTAGCGGGCGGGGAGCCCCAGCATTTT. Translated, it gives CASSLAGGEPQHF.

V usage is TRBV9 and J usage is TRBJ1-4; TRBD1 matches at 11 bases. Germline CDR1 and CDR2: SGDLS and YYNGEE. The CDR3 spans 15 residues. J was trimmed by 6 bases and V by 3 bases; bases with no gene match: 4. CDR3 sequence reads: CASSARTGGDEKLFF. The DNA of the CDR3 is TGTGCCAGCAGCGCCCGGACAGGGGGCGATGAAAAACTGTTTTTT.

The chain links TRBV19 to TRBJ1-1; TRBD1 aligns across 9 bases. V was clipped by 4 bases and J by 2 bases; unmatched bases: 2. The germline V gene encodes CDR1 LNHDA and CDR2 SQIVND (reference sequence). The length of the CDR3 is 14 residues. The CDR3 protein is CASSKQGANTEAFF. DNA of the CDR3: TGTGCCAGTAGTAAACAGGGGGCAAACACTGAAGCTTTCTTT.

The gene calls are TRBV28 and TRBJ1-2, with D perhaps TRBD1 (5 bases). Trimming shortened V by 8 bases and J by 4 bases, and 17 bases separated the two germline ends. This CDR3 has 14 residues. Looked up from germline, CDR1 is MDHEN and CDR2 is SYDVKM. The CDR3 loop is CASDTGQGGYGYTF. Written as DNA, the CDR3 is TGTGCCAGCGATACCGGGCAGGGAGGCTATGGCTACACCTTC.

The rearrangement uses TRBV5-6 and TRBJ1-2; D may be TRBD1 (5 bases). Per germline, CDR1 SGHDT and CDR2 YYEEEE. Trimming left V 0 bases short and J 3 bases short, with 9 bases between. The CDR3 length is 14 residues. The CDR3 DNA is TGTGCCAGCAGCTTGGGACAGAGAGACTATGGCTACACCTTC. It specifies CASSLGQRDYGYTF. The complete variable domain, with remaining parts taken from reference TRBV5-6 and TRBJ1-2, reads DAGVTQSPTHLIKTRGQQVTLRCSPKSGHDTVSWYQQALGQGPQFIFQYYEEEERQRGNFPDRFSGHQFPNYSSELNVNALLLGDSALYLCASSLGQRDYGYTFGSGTRLTVV.

This chain links TRBV29-1 with TRBJ2-5; 8 bases fit TRBD2. Germline CDR1 SQVTM, CDR2 ANQGSEA. After removal of 5 bases from V and 3 bases from J, the junction contained 8 bases not matched to a gene. The length of the CDR3 is 14 residues. Written as DNA, the CDR3 is TGCAGCGTTTCCACTAGCGGCTACAAAGAGACCCAGTACTTC. Translated, it gives CSVSTSGYKETQYF.

The gene calls are TRBV2 and TRBJ1-1, with D unresolved. Trimming cost V 8 bases and J 4 bases, with 17 bases left between them. This CDR3 is 14 amino acids long. In germline, CDR1 is SNHLY, CDR2 FYNNEI. CDR3 loop: CASRDPEDLTEAFF. The DNA of the CDR3 is TGTGCCAGCCGAGACCCAGAGGATCTCACTGAAGCTTTCTTT. The full variable domain, completed using reference TRBV2 and TRBJ1-1, is EPEVTQTPSHQVTQMGQEVILRCVPISNHLYFYWYRQILGQKVEFLVSFYNNEISEKSEIFDDQFSVERPDGSNFTLKIRSTKLEDSAMYFCASRDPEDLTEAFFGQGTRLTVV.

The chain employs TRBV28 and TRBJ2-2, with D perhaps matching TRBD1 (6 bases). CDR1 is MDHEN and CDR2 is SYDVKM in the germline V gene. V was pared by 5 bases and J by 9 bases, with 10 bases between. There are 12 residues in the CDR3. CDR3 protein: CASSLQGRELFF. The CDR3 nucleotides read TGTGCCAGCAGTCTACAGGGAAGGGAGCTGTTTTTT.

This chain uses TRBV15 with TRBJ1-1, with 8 bases lining up with TRBD1. Germline CDR1 and CDR2: LNHNV and YYDKDF (reference sequence). Trimming cost V 6 bases and J 4 bases; bases outside gene matches: 4. There are 13 residues in the CDR3. CDR3 in DNA: TGTGCCACCAGACCTACAGGGGGCACTGAAGCTTTCTTT. Its protein product is CATRPTGGTEAFF.

The chain uses TRBV3-1 (or the pseudogene TRBV3-2) and TRBJ1-2; D is perhaps TRBD1 (6 bases). This CDR3 is 13 amino acids long. V gave up 1 base and J gave up 6 bases, with 9 bases separating them. CDR1 and CDR2 from the germline V gene are LGHDT and YNNKEL (reference sequence). CDR3 sequence: CASSQGQVDGYTF. The CDR3 nucleotides are TGTGCCAGCAGCCAAGGACAGGTCGATGGCTACACCTTC.

This clone was detected only once. The chain uses TRBV6-5 and TRBJ1-5, with 11 nucleotides matching TRBD1. This CDR3 comprises 14 residues. Germline CDR1 MNHEY, CDR2 SVGAGI. V was pared by 8 bases and J by 7 bases, with 7 bases of the junction left unmatched. CDR3 amino acids: CASGRTGGGQPQHF. DNA for the CDR3: TGTGCCAGCGGTCGGACAGGGGGCGGACAGCCCCAGCATTTT.

CDR3 bases: TGTGCCAGCAGTCCCCTCCGGGACATTTCCTATGGCTACACCTTC. Translating gives CASSPLRDISYGYTF. The chain employs TRBV28 and TRBJ1-2; a weak D match, TRBD1 (6 bases). Germline V gives CDR1 MDHEN, CDR2 SYDVKM. This CDR3 is 15 amino acids long. Between the trimmed V and J ends, which lost 5 bases and 4 bases, there was a span of 17 bases.

This sequence joins TRBV9 and TRBJ2-1, with 14 nucleotides matching TRBD2. Germline lookup yields CDR1 SGDLS and CDR2 YYNGEE. V gave up 2 bases and J gave up 8 bases; unmatched junction bases: 3. There are 15 residues in the CDR3. The CDR3 loop is CASSVGTSGGDEQFF. The DNA of the CDR3 is TGTGCCAGCAGCGTTGGGACTAGCGGGGGTGATGAGCAGTTCTTC.

This clone was seen a single time. The gene calls are TRBV7-2 and TRBJ2-3; D might be TRBD2 (5 bases). Trimming removed 3 bases at V and 8 bases at J, with 9 bases between. The CDR3 is made up of 12 amino acids. Germline-derived CDR1 and CDR2 are SGHTA and FQGNSA. CDR3: CASSFLSGTQYF. As DNA, the CDR3 is TGTGCCAGCAGCTTCCTGAGCGGTACGCAGTATTTT.

This sequence joins TRBV9 and TRBJ2-2; the D gene could be TRBD1 or TRBD2 (5 bases each). Germline V gene data show CDR1 as SGDLS and CDR2 as YYNGEE. The CDR3 runs to 14 residues. The V end was cut by 1 base, the J end by 6 bases, with 10 bases between. The CDR3 DNA sequence: TGTGCCAGCAGCGTAACTCAGGGAGCCGGGGAGCTGTTTTTT. Protein: CASSVTQGAGELFF.

This chain connects TRBV2 to TRBJ1-2, with TRBD1 matching 7 bases. Trimming at V came to 5 bases and at J to 7 bases, leaving 7 bases not matched to a gene. The germline V gene has CDR1 SNHLY and CDR2 FYNNEI. The length of the CDR3 is 13 residues. The CDR3 protein is CASSPQGLFGYTF. CDR3 nucleotides: TGTGCCAGCAGTCCACAGGGGCTCTTTGGCTACACCTTC.

The chain employs TRBV27 and TRBJ1-5; TRBD1 might be the D (5 bases). The CDR3 contains 12 residues. V was pared by 4 bases and J by 7 bases, with 8 bases between. The germline V gene encodes CDR1 MNHEY and CDR2 SMNVEV (reference sequence). In nucleotides, the CDR3 is TGTGCCAGCAGTTCAGGGCGACAGCCCCAGCATTTT. It encodes CASSSGRQPQHF.

J is TRBJ1-2 and V is TRBV27, with D possibly being TRBD1 (5 bases). Looked up from germline, CDR1 is MNHEY and CDR2 is SMNVEV (reference sequence). The CDR3 loop spans 14 amino acids. V was shortened by 6 bases and J by 4 bases, with 15 bases between the two germline ends. The CDR3, as DNA: TGTGCCAGCAGCCCCGGGACGGCTTTCTATGGCTACACCTTC. As protein: CASSPGTAFYGYTF.

This clone was detected only a few times. The rearrangement links TRBV3-1 (or the pseudogene TRBV3-2) to TRBJ1-4, with D perhaps TRBD1 (5 bases). Germline CDR1 is LGHDT and CDR2 is YNNKEL (reference sequence). Trimming left V 6 bases short and J 10 bases short, with 15 bases between. CDR3 length: 13 amino acids. The CDR3 DNA is TGTGCCAGCAGTGTCATTAAACAGGTAAAACTGTTTTTT. Translation gives CASSVIKQVKLFF.